This T cell receptor (beta chain) originates from a study of OX40 agonist ivuxolimab in advanced cancers. Concerning the study at large: Ivuxolimab was an agonistic, fully human IgG2 monoclonal antibody directed against OX40 (CD134), a costimulatory receptor. The paper describes the monotherapy dose-escalation part (N ≈ 50 patients) of the phase I trial of ivuxolimab. The dose-escalation cohort was roughly 87% male with a mean age of about 54 years, ranging from roughly 20 to 80. Partial responses occurred in three dose-escalation patients, of whom one had hepatocellular carcinoma and two had cutaneous melanoma. Intravenous ivuxolimab was administered to patients every 2 weeks at six dose levels: 0.01, 0.1, 0.3, 1.5, 3 and 10 mg/kg. The purpose of peripheral TCRbeta sequencing was to test whether ivuxolimab changed TCR sequence diversity and led to clonal T-cell expansion. Patients were allowed to have had prior anti-PD-1, anti-PD-L1 or anti-CTLA-4 therapy, and more than 30% of the dose-escalation patients had previously received checkpoint inhibitors. Of the 52 patients in dose escalation, some 19 had hepatocellular carcinoma, about 15 had melanoma, 9 had renal cell carcinoma and 9 had head and neck cancer.

The CDR3 starts with the cysteine, ends with the phenylalanine, and has 14 residues. Here the CDR3 DNA is all that survives: 42 bases in frame from base 1. A distance of 12 bases separates the germline ends of V and J, which lose 6 bases and 4 bases respectively. The germline V gene gives CDR1 as SGHVS and CDR2 as FQNEAQ. Details on this clone: The antigen this receptor binds is unknown. No quality values exist for individual bases; no much larger clone is one base distant.

For sequencing of the TCRbeta CDR3 region, genomic DNA was extracted from the sorted cells. The immunoSEQ Assay was used for sequencing of TCRbeta CDR3 regions. Imported from immuneACCESS, the table was reduced by TCRdb to in-frame sequences with V and J called. These copies leave out some clones; in studies compared against another copy, an unresolved V gene accounts for under half, and the cause of the remainder is not known. For this sample the table gives more than 100,000 clones, of which just under 95% were detected only once. Of the sample, more than 0.15% is held by the ten largest clones. Results the study describes overall, beyond this receptor: Which antigens the clonally expanded peripheral T cells were specific for was not determined. Low levels of normalized T-cell clonal expansion were also seen in some patients who did not respond. After ivuxolimab, expanded clones were on average more numerous among CD8+ T cells than among CD4+ T cells. At doses of 0.1 to 3.0 mg/kg, clonal expansion of both CD4+ and CD8+ T cells in blood was seen between baseline and week 6. In partial responders in the 0.1-3.0 mg/kg groups, normalized peripheral clonal expansion was found to be among the lowest, especially among CD8+ T cells.

The trial excluded patients who had a history of autoimmune disease or were on systemic immunosuppression. Peripheral blood for TCR sequencing was collected from all dose cohorts at baseline, on cycle 4 day 1, and on cycle 7 day 1. Samples were obtained from an open-label, multicenter, first-in-human phase I dose-escalation trial of ivuxolimab. Adults with locally advanced or metastatic melanoma, renal cell, hepatocellular, or head and neck squamous cell carcinoma were enrolled in the trial. Before TCR sequencing, CD4+ and CD8+ T cells were separately sorted from peripheral blood. Sequences were derived from CD4+ or CD8+ T cells sorted from blood, sampled in a trial of the OX40 agonist ivuxolimab. The rearrangement joined TRBV7-8 to TRBJ2-2; the D gene cannot be named for sure. The receptor was derived from an adult with an advanced solid tumor such as melanoma, head and neck, liver or kidney cancer. The sequenced DNA: TGTGCCAGCAGATATAGGGATCTCACCGGGGAGCTGTTTTTT. The resulting protein is CASRYRDLTGELFF.